The entry below describes one T cell receptor (beta chain). Produced via immunoSEQ multiplex PCR; TCRdb's table is partial and in-frame only. The data show some 14,000 clones, about 70% seen once. This specimen belongs to a study of neoadjuvant anti-PD-1 for oral cavity cancer. Time point noted: after neoadjuvant nivolumab, at surgical resection. CDR1 SEHNR and CDR2 FQNEAQ come from the germline V gene (reference sequence). The CDR3 is 15 amino acids. The junction had 8 bases not matched to a gene; V was cut back by 5 bases and J by 5 bases. The rearrangement uses TRBV7-9 and TRBJ1-5; 8 nucleotides align to TRBD1. The sample was PBMCs, taken after nivolumab (anti-PD-1) treatment. The TCR was taken from a person aged 40-85 years with oral cavity squamous cell carcinoma. The CDR3 region has the DNA TGTGCCAGCAGCAACGGACAGGGTGGGTATCAGCCCCAGCATTTT. The encoded protein is CASSNGQGGYQPQHF.